Listed here are 15 T cell receptor beta chains from one sample, sequenced in a study of Tregs in tolerant kidney transplant recipients. Clones were read by immunoSEQ multiplex PCR, and TCRdb kept only the in-frame ones, dropping some. The repertoire holds 100,000 to 150,000 clones, about 90% seen once, with roughly 0.61% in the top ten. Sample: CD4+ T cells from blood. The receptors here all came from a human donor in good health.

This rearrangement joins TRBV5-4 to TRBJ2-7; D may be TRBD1 (5 bases). The germline V gene encodes CDR1 SGHNT and CDR2 YYREEE (reference sequence). CDR3 length: 14 amino acids. Trimming left V 4 bases short and J 2 bases short, with 13 bases between. CDR3 DNA: TGTGCCAGCAGCCAAAGACAGACCCCCTACGAGCAGTACTTC. Amino acid sequence: CASSQRQTPYEQYF.

This clone has a handful of counts. The rearrangement uses TRBV6-6 and TRBJ2-5; possibly TRBD1 for D (5 bases). Germline CDR1 is MNHNY and CDR2 is SVGAGI (reference sequence). The CDR3 extends over 15 amino acids. V was pared by 6 bases and J by 3 bases, with 17 bases between. The chain's CDR3 is CASRPRLDREETQYF. CDR3 DNA sequence: TGTGCCAGCAGGCCTCGATTAGACAGAGAAGAGACCCAGTACTTC.

This chain joins TRBV13 and TRBJ1-2; D not resolved. Trimming shortened V by 1 base and J by 7 bases, and 10 bases separated the two germline ends. This CDR3 has 13 residues. Germline V gives CDR1 PRHDT, CDR2 FYEKMQ (reference sequence). The CDR3 region is CASSLERVSGYTF. The CDR3, as DNA: TGTGCCAGCAGCTTAGAAAGGGTCAGTGGCTACACCTTC.

The V and J genes are TRBV5-1 and TRBJ2-2; 7 bases are a match to TRBD1. The V gene's germline CDR1 is SGHRS and CDR2 YFSETQ. After removal of 1 base from V and 8 bases from J, the junction contained 11 bases not matched to a gene. CDR3 length equals 16 residues. CDR3 coding DNA: TGCGCCAGCAGCTTGTTGGGGACAGTTGGTAGTGGGGAGCTGTTTTTT. Its translation: CASSLLGTVGSGELFF.

The chain carries TRBV7-9 and TRBJ2-4, with a possible D match to TRBD2 (6 bases). Germline CDR1 reads SEHNR; CDR2 reads FQNEAQ (reference sequence). The CDR3 extends over 14 amino acids. With 3 bases removed from V and 4 bases from J, the gap between germline ends came to 10 bases. As DNA, the CDR3 is TGTGCCAGCAGCTTCGCGGCGGGAAAAAACATTCAGTACTTC. It specifies CASSFAAGKNIQYF.

V and J are TRBV15 and TRBJ2-3; D is unclear. The CDR3 runs to 12 residues. The germline CDR1 and CDR2 sequences are LNHNV and YYDKDF (reference sequence). V was pared by 1 base and J by 5 bases, with 4 bases between. The CDR3 DNA reads TGTGCCACCAGCAGAGTAGAAGATACGCAGTATTTT. This gives the protein CATSRVEDTQYF.

The rearrangement links TRBV4-1 to TRBJ2-5; D might be TRBD2 (5 bases). The CDR3 runs to 17 residues. V shed 1 base and J shed 2 bases, with 17 bases lying between them. Germline assignment: CDR1 MGHRA and CDR2 YSYEKL. CDR3 sequence reads: CASSQGREPRVQETQYF. The CDR3 DNA reads as TGCGCCAGCAGCCAAGGCCGGGAACCGCGGGTACAAGAGACCCAGTACTTC.

This chain connects TRBV2 to TRBJ1-2; D uncertain. Trimming cost V 5 bases and J 6 bases, with 10 bases left between them. The germline V gene encodes CDR1 SNHLY and CDR2 FYNNEI. The CDR3 runs 12 residues. The CDR3 is CASSPTRDGYTF. Written as DNA, the CDR3 is TGTGCCAGCAGTCCGACAAGGGATGGCTACACCTTC.

The chain links TRBV6-1 to TRBJ2-7; 8 nucleotides line up with TRBD2. Germline values: CDR1 MNHNS, CDR2 SASEGT. Trimming took 1 base from V and 2 from J; bases not matched to a gene: 4. This CDR3 region has 15 residues. The CDR3 region has the DNA TGTGCCAGCAGTGAAGGAGGACTAGCAGCCTACGAGCAGTACTTC. Protein sequence: CASSEGGLAAYEQYF.

The chain joins TRBV27 to TRBJ2-2; 9 positions agree with TRBD1. The CDR3 runs 17 residues. The V gene's germline CDR1 is MNHEY and CDR2 SMNVEV (reference sequence). V was pared by 4 bases and J by 3 bases, with 9 bases of the junction left unmatched. The CDR3: CASSYGQGIMDTGELFF. DNA of the CDR3: TGTGCCAGCAGTTATGGACAGGGGATTATGGACACCGGGGAGCTGTTTTTT.

The chain carries TRBV18 and TRBJ1-1, with a tentative D call TRBD1 (6 bases). This CDR3 is built from 15 residues. Trimming removed 2 bases from V and 0 bases from J, with 10 bases in between. Looked up from germline, CDR1 is KGHSH and CDR2 is LQKENI. CDR3 nucleotides: TGTGCCAGCTCACCAAGACAGGACGTGAACACTGAAGCTTTCTTT. Protein product: CASSPRQDVNTEAFF.

This chain connects TRBV7-9 to TRBJ2-7; perhaps TRBD1 as D (6 bases). This CDR3 is built from 15 residues. Germline CDR1 reads SEHNR; CDR2 reads FQNEAQ (reference sequence). V was shortened by 3 bases and J by 0 bases, with 12 bases between the two germline ends. In nucleotides, the CDR3 is TGTGCCAGCAGCTTCTCCGGGACACTCTCCTACGAGCAGTACTTC. Translation gives CASSFSGTLSYEQYF. Drawing the rest from reference TRBV7-9 and TRBJ2-7, the complete variable domain is DTGVSQNPRHKITKRGQNVTFRCDPISEHNRLYWYRQTLGQGPEFLTYFQNEAQLEKSRLLSDRFSAERPKGSFSTLEIQRTEQGDSAMYLCASSFSGTLSYEQYFGPGTRLTVT.

The count of this clone is one. The chain recombines TRBV5-4 with TRBJ1-4; unclear D gene. This CDR3 is built from 14 residues. Germline lookup yields CDR1 SGHNT and CDR2 YYREEE (reference sequence). Trimming shortened V by 5 bases and J by 3 bases, and 11 bases separated the two germline ends. The CDR3 here is CASSLVGPNEKLFF. The CDR3 DNA sequence: TGTGCCAGCAGTCTGGTGGGCCCTAATGAAAAACTGTTTTTT. Combining the CDR3 with reference TRBV5-4 and TRBJ1-4 gives the whole variable domain ETGVTQSPTHLIKTRGQQVTLRCSSQSGHNTVSWYQQALGQGPQFIFQYYREEENGRGNFPPRFSGLQFPNYSSELNVNALELDDSALYLCASSLVGPNEKLFFGSGTQLSVL.

The V call is TRBV30, the J call TRBJ2-3; D possibly corresponds to TRBD1 (5 bases). The V gene lost 0 bases and the J gene lost 6 bases, with 10 bases spanning the gap. Germline CDR1 GTSNPN, CDR2 SVGIG (reference sequence). This CDR3 has 13 residues. CDR3 residues: CAWSVQGIDTQYF. The CDR3, as DNA: TGTGCCTGGAGTGTCCAGGGAATTGATACGCAGTATTTT.

This chain joins TRBV5-1 and TRBJ2-5; 7 nucleotides align to TRBD2. Germline CDR1 reads SGHRS; CDR2 reads YFSETQ. The V segment lost 3 bases and the J segment 1 base; nucleotides outside the gene matches: 9. This CDR3 region has 16 residues. CDR3 nucleotide sequence: TGCGCCAGCAGCTCTTTCATTCTAGCGGCCCAAGAGACCCAGTACTTC. It specifies CASSSFILAAQETQYF.